This T cell receptor beta chain originates from a study of T cells in Graves' hyperthyroidism and ophthalmopathy. Researchers amplified the TCR beta CDR3 regions from RNA transcripts. TCR CDR3 regions were first amplified by RT-PCR with HTBI primers. MiXCR, run by TCRdb on the multiplex PCR reads, gives a single entry per CDR3 protein. The sample includes roughly 260,000 distinct CDR3 sequences, just over 14% seen only once; the top ten take about 14%. The V and J ends lost 3 bases and 0 bases, in that order; junction bases with no gene match: 6. The V gene's germline CDR1 is LNHDA and CDR2 SQIVND (reference sequence). This CDR3 is 16 amino acids long. The PBMCs were taken from under 12 ml of fresh peripheral blood.

Specimen: blood. This sequence originates from a woman between 40 and 50 years old with Graves' hyperthyroidism that later progressed to Graves' ophthalmopathy. The chain couples TRBV19 to TRBJ2-7; 9 bases align to TRBD1. The CDR3, as DNA: TGTGCCAGTAGTATGAATGGACAGGGGAGCTCCTACGAGCAGTACTTC. This gives the protein CASSMNGQGSSYEQYF.